The 31 T cell receptor beta chains listed next were all sequenced from one sample in a study of blood T cell repertoires in COVID-19. Method: immunoSEQ multiplex PCR; TCRdb's copy keeps in-frame clones and lacks some. The table lists about 220,000 clones, more than 75% of them singletons. Sequencing was done on a sample of peripheral blood. The receptors come from a woman aged 70-85 years with COVID-19, enrolled during active disease.

V usage is TRBV27 and J usage is TRBJ2-1, with TRBD2 matching 13 bases. The CDR3 runs to 18 residues. Germline CDR1 MNHEY, CDR2 SMNVEV (reference sequence). J lost 10 bases, V lost 3 bases, and 15 bases had no gene match. The CDR3 sequence is CASSFPPLTSGRGNEQFF. In DNA, the CDR3 is TGTGCCAGCAGTTTCCCTCCCTTAACTAGCGGGAGGGGTAACGAGCAGTTCTTC.

This clone was detected ten times or more. V is TRBV30 and J is TRBJ2-2; D is perhaps TRBD1 (5 bases). The CDR3 runs to 14 residues. In germline, CDR1 is GTSNPN, CDR2 SVGIG (reference sequence). V dropped 2 bases and J dropped 6 bases, with 13 bases sitting between them. CDR3 bases: TGTGCCTGGAGTCCAGGACATCGAGCCGGGGAGCTGTTTTTT. Its translation: CAWSPGHRAGELFF.

The rearrangement joins TRBV10-3 to TRBJ2-4; 10 bases are shared with TRBD1. J was trimmed by 0 bases and V by 5 bases; bases with no gene match: 7. This CDR3 region has 17 residues. Germline values: CDR1 ENHRY, CDR2 SYGVKD. The DNA of the CDR3 is TGTGCCATCAGTTACGGACAGGGGGTAGGAGCCAAAAACATTCAGTACTTC. Translated: CAISYGQGVGAKNIQYF.

V gene TRBV18 combines with J gene TRBJ2-7; the D is unclear. CDR3 length: 13 residues. Germline lookup yields CDR1 KGHSH and CDR2 LQKENI. Trimming took off 6 bases at V and 0 bases at J, with 9 bases between the two ends. The CDR3 sequence: CASSPVNSYEQYF. CDR3 DNA: TGTGCCAGCTCTCCGGTGAACTCCTACGAGCAGTACTTC. Combining the CDR3 with reference TRBV18 and TRBJ2-7 gives the whole variable domain NAGVMQNPRHLVRRRGQEARLRCSPMKGHSHVYWYRQLPEEGLKFMVYLQKENIIDESGMPKERFSAEFPKEGPSILRIQQVVRGDSAAYFCASSPVNSYEQYFGPGTRLTVT.

This clone was detected a few times. V and J are TRBV5-6 and TRBJ2-2; the D gene is possibly TRBD1 (6 bases). From germline, CDR1 is SGHDT and CDR2 YYEEEE. Deletions cut 0 bases from V and 6 bases from J, with 12 bases between. The CDR3 is made up of 15 amino acids. The CDR3 loop reads CASSLGAGAPGELFF. The CDR3 DNA sequence: TGTGCCAGCAGCTTGGGGGCAGGGGCGCCCGGGGAGCTGTTTTTT.

This chain links TRBV6-1 with TRBJ2-7; 7 bases align to TRBD2. Germline values: CDR1 MNHNS, CDR2 SASEGT. This CDR3 comprises 15 residues. J gave up 6 bases and V 2 bases, and 10 bases lay outside the gene matches. CDR3 sequence: CASSELGLGRGEQYF. The CDR3 DNA follows: TGTGCCAGCAGTGAACTCGGACTAGGAAGAGGCGAGCAGTACTTC.

This clone was detected a few times. The rearrangement joins TRBV12-3 or TRBV12-4 to TRBJ1-2; D ambiguous. Deletions cut 5 bases from V and 8 bases from J, with 12 bases between. CDR3 length: 12 amino acids. The CDR3 nucleotides are TGTGCCAGCAGTCTATCGGGAGGGGGCTACACCTTC. Residues: CASSLSGGGYTF.

This clone was observed a few times. The chain employs TRBV6-5 and TRBJ2-7; 8 bases fit TRBD1. Germline V CDR1 and CDR2: MNHEY, SVGAGI. There are 14 residues in the CDR3. The V gene end was trimmed by 4 bases and the J gene end by 2 bases; junction bases not matched to a gene: 4. CDR3 sequence: CASSSDRVTYEQYF. The CDR3, as DNA: TGTGCCAGCAGTTCGGACAGGGTCACCTACGAGCAGTACTTC.

V gene TRBV18 combines with J gene TRBJ2-3, with D unclear. Between the trimmed V and J ends, which lost 6 bases and 2 bases, there was a span of 12 bases. Germline assignment: CDR1 KGHSH and CDR2 LQKENI. This CDR3 contains 14 residues. CDR3 sequence reads: CASSVQSSTDTQYF. CDR3 coding DNA: TGTGCCAGCTCCGTCCAGTCGTCCACAGATACGCAGTATTTT. The whole variable domain, remainder taken from reference TRBV18 and TRBJ2-3, is NAGVMQNPRHLVRRRGQEARLRCSPMKGHSHVYWYRQLPEEGLKFMVYLQKENIIDESGMPKERFSAEFPKEGPSILRIQQVVRGDSAAYFCASSVQSSTDTQYFGPGTRLTVL.

This chain connects TRBV7-9 to TRBJ1-1, with D hard to call. This CDR3 has 16 residues. Deletions cut 1 base from V and 1 base from J, with 13 bases between. From germline, CDR1 is SEHNR and CDR2 FQNEAQ (reference sequence). The CDR3 protein is CASSLGLLQTNTEAFF. The CDR3 region has the DNA TGTGCCAGCAGCTTAGGGTTGTTACAGACGAACACTGAAGCTTTCTTT.

The V gene is TRBV4-2, the J gene TRBJ2-5, with D unclear. The ends were cut back, 2 bases at V and 4 bases at J, with 5 bases in the middle. Germline V gene data show CDR1 as LGHNA and CDR2 as YNFKEQ. The CDR3 totals 12 residues. The CDR3: CASSQFRETQYF. The CDR3 DNA reads TGTGCCAGCAGCCAATTCCGAGAGACCCAGTACTTC.

This clone was seen a single time. The chain joins TRBV6-1 to TRBJ2-3; 8 bases agree with TRBD2. V gave up 3 bases and J gave up 0 bases; unmatched junction bases: 5. Germline V lookup: CDR1 MNHNS, CDR2 SASEGT. There are 16 residues in the CDR3. CDR3 loop: CASSDFSGASTDTQYF. As DNA, the CDR3 is TGTGCCAGCAGTGATTTTAGCGGGGCTAGCACAGATACGCAGTATTTT.

This clone has a count of ten or more. V and J are TRBV27 and TRBJ2-1; 12 bases match TRBD2. Trimming cost V 6 bases and J 7 bases; bases outside gene matches: 10. The CDR3 contains 16 residues. Germline values: CDR1 MNHEY, CDR2 SMNVEV (reference sequence). The CDR3 here is CASSERTSGNWNEQFF. The DNA for the CDR3 is TGTGCCAGCAGCGAAAGGACTAGCGGGAATTGGAATGAGCAGTTCTTC.

This clone came up a few times. V is TRBV24-1 and J is TRBJ2-5; D possibly corresponds to TRBD2 (6 bases). With 2 bases removed from V and 7 bases from J, the gap between germline ends came to 13 bases. This CDR3 has 14 amino acids. CDR1 and CDR2 from the germline V gene are KGHDR and SFDVKD. CDR3 region: CATSDWVEAGTQYF. CDR3 DNA sequence: TGTGCCACCAGTGATTGGGTCGAAGCGGGGACCCAGTACTTC.

The genes are TRBV2 and TRBJ2-3; possible D gene TRBD1, 6 bases. CDR3 length: 15 amino acids. Per the germline V gene, CDR1 is SNHLY and CDR2 is FYNNEI. V lost 3 bases to trimming and J lost 4 bases, with 14 bases between them. CDR3 nucleotide sequence: TGTGCCAGCAGTGAGGAGGCCCAGGGGTCAGATACGCAGTATTTT. It encodes CASSEEAQGSDTQYF.

V is TRBV5-6 and J is TRBJ1-1; unclear D gene. The V gene's germline CDR1 is SGHDT and CDR2 YYEEEE. Trimming removed 0 bases at V and 11 bases at J, with 17 bases between. This CDR3 is 14 amino acids long. DNA for the CDR3: TGTGCCAGCAGCTTGGCCTACAGTAAATCGCAGGCTTTCTTT. This codes for CASSLAYSKSQAFF. The whole variable domain, filled in from reference TRBV5-6 and TRBJ1-1, reads DAGVTQSPTHLIKTRGQQVTLRCSPKSGHDTVSWYQQALGQGPQFIFQYYEEEERQRGNFPDRFSGHQFPNYSSELNVNALLLGDSALYLCASSLAYSKSQAFFGQGTRLTVV.

The chain is built from TRBV28 and TRBJ2-2; D is perhaps TRBD2 (6 bases). Trimming shortened V by 6 bases and J by 2 bases, and 10 bases separated the two germline ends. Per the germline V gene, CDR1 is MDHEN and CDR2 is SYDVKM. CDR3 size: 14 residues. The CDR3 region is CASSRDSNTGELFF. In DNA form, the CDR3 reads TGTGCCAGCAGCCGGGACTCCAACACCGGGGAGCTGTTTTTT.

The sample holds a few counts of this clone. The chain carries TRBV3-1 (or the pseudogene TRBV3-2) and TRBJ2-2, with D tentatively TRBD2 (5 bases). The V gene's germline CDR1 is LGHDT and CDR2 YNNKEL (reference sequence). CDR3 size: 16 residues. The V end was cut by 3 bases, the J end by 0 bases, with 11 bases between. CDR3 sequence (DNA): TGTGCCAGCAGCCAGCGGACTCTCGCGAACACCGGGGAGCTGTTTTTT. It codes for CASSQRTLANTGELFF.

The gene calls are TRBV19 and TRBJ2-3; 7 bases are a match to TRBD2. In germline, CDR1 is LNHDA, CDR2 SQIVND (reference sequence). V was pared by 4 bases and J by 2 bases, with 3 bases of the junction left unmatched. The length of the CDR3 is 14 residues. The DNA for the CDR3 is TGTGCCAGTAGTAAACGGGAGGTCACAGATACGCAGTATTTT. As protein: CASSKREVTDTQYF.

There are a few counts of this clone. V usage is TRBV19 and J usage is TRBJ2-7, with TRBD1 matching over 9 bases. Germline assignment: CDR1 LNHDA and CDR2 SQIVND (reference sequence). The CDR3 contains 15 residues. V gave up 7 bases and J gave up 2 bases; unmatched junction bases: 9. The CDR3 coding sequence is TGTGCCAGTACCGATGGGGGACAGGGCACCTACGAGCAGTACTTC. It is translated as CASTDGGQGTYEQYF.

The rearrangement links TRBV5-5 to TRBJ2-3; 7 bases map to TRBD1. The germline V gene encodes CDR1 SGHKS and CDR2 YYEKEE (reference sequence). The CDR3 is 14 residues long. Losses at the gene ends were 4 bases for V and 3 bases for J; bases not matched to a gene: 5. The chain's CDR3 is CASSPGTVTDTQYF. For the CDR3, the DNA is TGTGCCAGCAGCCCAGGGACAGTAACAGATACGCAGTATTTT. Combining the CDR3 with reference TRBV5-5 and TRBJ2-3 gives the whole variable domain DAGVTQSPTHLIKTRGQQVTLRCSPISGHKSVSWYQQVLGQGPQFIFQYYEKEERGRGNFPDRFSARQFPNYSSELNVNALLLGDSALYLCASSPGTVTDTQYFGPGTRLTVL.

The V and J genes are TRBV7-8 and TRBJ1-3; D remains unclear. CDR1 SGHVS and CDR2 FQNEAQ come from the germline V gene. This CDR3 is built from 16 residues. With 5 bases removed from V and 1 base from J, the gap between germline ends came to 15 bases. CDR3 DNA sequence: TGTGCCAGCAGCCCGTCCGGAGCGGGTTCTGGAAACACCATATATTTT. Translation: CASSPSGAGSGNTIYF.

This clone was counted a single time. Here the CDR3 reads CASSLRDSQPQHF. DNA for the CDR3: TGTGCCAGCAGCTTACGGGACAGTCAGCCCCAGCATTTT. The chain recombines TRBV7-2 with TRBJ1-5, with 7 bases aligning to TRBD1. There are 13 residues in the CDR3. Germline V lookup: CDR1 SGHTA, CDR2 FQGNSA. V shed 2 bases, J shed 6 bases, and the junction held 1 base outside the gene matches.

J is TRBJ2-3 and V is TRBV30; D is possibly TRBD1 (6 bases). Trimming took off 0 bases at V and 3 bases at J, with 7 bases between the two ends. The germline CDR1 and CDR2 sequences are GTSNPN and SVGIG (reference sequence). This CDR3 spans 13 amino acids. CDR3 nucleotide sequence: TGTGCCTGGAGTGTAGGGGGAACAGATACGCAGTATTTT. Encoded protein: CAWSVGGTDTQYF. Full variable domain (remainder filled in from reference TRBV30 and TRBJ2-3): SQTIHQWPATLVQPVGSPLSLECTVEGTSNPNLYWYRQAAGRGLQLLFYSVGIGQISSEVPQNLSASRPQDRQFILSSKKLLLSDSGFYLCAWSVGGTDTQYFGPGTRLTVL.

The J gene is TRBJ1-5, the V gene TRBV21-1; the table's D gene call, TRBD1, was not cross checked with the DNA. TRBV21-1 is assigned pseudogene status. The CDR3 loop spans 19 amino acids. The CDR3 DNA sequence: TGTGCCAGCAGCAATGAGCCGGGACCACAGGGGTACGACGGTCAGCCCCAGCATTTT. Translating it yields CASSNEPGPQGYDGQPQHF.

This chain connects TRBV4-1 to TRBJ1-2; 9 nucleotides match TRBD1. CDR1 MGHRA and CDR2 YSYEKL come from the germline V gene. The V segment lost 1 base and the J segment 3 bases; nucleotides outside the gene matches: 6. The CDR3 loop spans 16 amino acids. In DNA form, the CDR3 reads TGCGCCAGCAGCCAAGCGGTCACAGGGGGCTACTATGGCTACACCTTC. It translates to CASSQAVTGGYYGYTF.

The count of this clone is one. The chain's CDR3 is CASSHPDSYTEAFF. In DNA form, the CDR3 reads TGTGCCAGCAGCCACCCGGACAGCTACACTGAAGCTTTCTTT. V usage is TRBV7-2 and J usage is TRBJ1-1; TRBD1 is a possible D gene (6 bases). The CDR3 length is 14 residues. Germline V gene lookup returns CDR1 SGHTA and CDR2 FQGNSA. Trimming stripped 5 bases from V and 3 bases from J, with 13 bases between. The entire variable domain, with the rest obtained from reference TRBV7-2 and TRBJ1-1, is as follows: GAGVSQSPSNKVTEKGKDVELRCDPISGHTALYWYRQSLGQGLEFLIYFQGNSAPDKSGLPSDRFSAERTGGSVSTLTIQRTQQEDSAVYLCASSHPDSYTEAFFGQGTRLTVV.

The chain combines TRBV5-4 with TRBJ1-2; unclear D gene. CDR1 and CDR2 from the germline V gene are SGHNT and YYREEE (reference sequence). Trimming removed 4 bases at V and 4 bases at J, with 17 bases between. The CDR3 extends over 15 amino acids. The CDR3 protein is CASSQDTSRGYGYTF. CDR3 coding DNA: TGTGCCAGCAGCCAAGACACCTCCCGGGGCTATGGCTACACCTTC.

This clone has a count of ten or more. The chain uses TRBV4-1 and TRBJ2-7, with TRBD2 matching over 7 bases. The length of the CDR3 is 18 residues. The ends lost 3 bases at V and 0 bases at J; junction bases unmatched: 14. Germline assignment: CDR1 MGHRA and CDR2 YSYEKL. The CDR3 DNA reads as TGCGCCAGCAGCCATCTCCTCCCCCAGCGGGACTTCTCCTACGAGCAGTACTTC. It encodes CASSHLLPQRDFSYEQYF.

The chain carries TRBV3-1 (or the pseudogene TRBV3-2) and TRBJ2-7; weak D call: TRBD1 (5 bases). This CDR3 spans 14 amino acids. Per the germline V gene, CDR1 is LGHDT and CDR2 is YNNKEL (reference sequence). V was pared by 6 bases and J by 2 bases, with 14 bases between. CDR3 loop: CASRARGTTYEQYF. The CDR3, as DNA: TGTGCCAGCAGGGCAAGGGGCACCACCTACGAGCAGTACTTC.

The CDR3 loop reads CASSSRGGLNNEQFF. CDR3 sequence (DNA): TGTGCCAGCAGCTCCCGGGGGGGACTGAACAATGAGCAGTTCTTC. The chain has TRBV27 and TRBJ2-1; TRBD2 matches at 8 bases. V shed 6 bases, J shed 5 bases, and the junction held 9 bases outside the gene matches. This CDR3 region has 15 residues. The V gene's germline CDR1 is MNHEY and CDR2 SMNVEV (reference sequence).